The 20 T cell receptor beta chains reported below all come from one sample, sequenced in a study of cytomegalovirus exposure and HLA in healthy donors. The primer mix had 60 Vbeta and 13 Jbeta primers. Sequencing was performed with immunoSEQ multiplex PCR; in TCRdb, only in-frame clones are kept and a portion is missing. The repertoire has approximately 180,000 clones, roughly 80% of them found once; the top ten carry roughly 5.2%. Sequenced input: PBMCs. Every receptor here comes from a man younger than 30 in good health and CMV-seronegative.

The chain employs TRBV5-4 and TRBJ1-6, with D maybe TRBD1 (5 bases). Trimming took 4 bases from V and 8 from J, leaving 13 bases between them. CDR1 is SGHNT, CDR2 YYREEE, per germline (reference sequence). CDR3 size: 14 residues. CDR3 coding DNA: TGTGCCAGCAGCAAGGAGGGGAGGGATTCACCCCTCCACTTT. Encoded protein: CASSKEGRDSPLHF.

The chain combines TRBV27 with TRBJ2-1; TRBD2 matches at 8 bases. From germline, CDR1 is MNHEY and CDR2 SMNVEV (reference sequence). Trimming removed 4 bases from V and 6 bases from J; junction bases left unmatched: 17. The CDR3 is made up of 18 amino acids. The CDR3 nucleotides read TGTGCCAGCAGTTCCCAACCCTCGTATAGCGGGGTTGTCAATGAGCAGTTCTTC. It codes for CASSSQPSYSGVVNEQFF.

The chain links TRBV30 to TRBJ2-7; D not resolved. Per the germline V gene, CDR1 is GTSNPN and CDR2 is SVGIG (reference sequence). The CDR3 runs 11 residues. V gave up 3 bases and J gave up 3 bases, with 6 bases separating them. The CDR3 sequence is CAWSNGYEQYF. CDR3 sequence (DNA): TGTGCCTGGAGCAACGGCTACGAGCAGTACTTC. The complete variable domain, with remaining parts taken from reference TRBV30 and TRBJ2-7, reads SQTIHQWPATLVQPVGSPLSLECTVEGTSNPNLYWYRQAAGRGLQLLFYSVGIGQISSEVPQNLSASRPQDRQFILSSKKLLLSDSGFYLCAWSNGYEQYFGPGTRLTVT.

This clone was seen a single time. The chain joins TRBV7-6 to TRBJ1-4; 8 nucleotides match TRBD1. J lost 6 bases, V lost 4 bases, and 10 bases had no gene match. Per germline, CDR1 SGHVS and CDR2 FNYEAQ. The CDR3 sequence is 16 residues long. Written as DNA, the CDR3 is TGTGCCAGCAGCTCGGAGTGGACAGGGTGGGATGAAAAACTGTTTTTT. Encoded protein: CASSSEWTGWDEKLFF. Looking up the rest from reference TRBV7-6 and TRBJ1-4 gives the full variable domain: GAGVSQSPRYKVTKRGQDVALRCDPISGHVSLYWYRQALGQGPEFLTYFNYEAQQDKSGLPNDRFSAERPEGSISTLTIQRTEQRDSAMYRCASSSEWTGWDEKLFFGSGTQLSVL.

The chain employs TRBV9 and TRBJ2-7; 9 bases fit TRBD1. Germline CDR1 reads SGDLS; CDR2 reads YYNGEE. Losses at the gene ends were 4 bases for V and 5 bases for J; bases not matched to a gene: 4. This CDR3 spans 13 amino acids. CDR3 loop: CASSPQGADEQYF. The CDR3 region has the DNA TGTGCCAGCAGCCCACAGGGGGCGGACGAGCAGTACTTC.

The gene calls are TRBV5-5 and TRBJ2-5, with TRBD1 as a possible D gene (6 bases). Trimming removed 1 base from V and 7 bases from J, with 14 bases in between. The CDR3 covers 14 residues. Germline V gene sequence: CDR1 SGHKS, CDR2 YYEKEE (reference sequence). The CDR3 loop reads CASSLIGGEGTQYF. The CDR3 DNA reads as TGTGCCAGCAGCTTGATAGGGGGAGAGGGGACCCAGTACTTC.

The sample holds one count of this clone. The chain is built from TRBV28 and TRBJ1-5; D might be TRBD1 (6 bases). The germline V gene has CDR1 MDHEN and CDR2 SYDVKM. The CDR3 length is 12 residues. Trimming stripped 6 bases from V and 7 bases from J, with 10 bases between. The CDR3 here is CASSTGFQPQHF. For the CDR3, the DNA is TGTGCCAGCAGCACAGGGTTCCAGCCCCAGCATTTT.

This clone was seen only once. The V and J genes are TRBV16 and TRBJ2-7, with D tentatively TRBD2 (5 bases). CDR1 and CDR2 (germline): KGHSY, FQNENV. This CDR3 spans 13 amino acids. V was clipped by 0 bases and J by 3 bases, with 6 bases between them. CDR3 sequence (DNA): TGTGCCAGCAGCCAATCCGGGAACTACGAGCAGTACTTC. Protein: CASSQSGNYEQYF.

The chain links TRBV11-3 to TRBJ2-7; 7 nucleotides line up with TRBD2. The germline gives CDR1 SGHNT, CDR2 YENEEA. The CDR3 is made up of 16 amino acids. The ends lost 4 bases at V and 3 bases at J; junction bases unmatched: 12. CDR3 DNA: TGTGCCAGCAGCTCTTCCGGCGGGAGAAAGAGCTACGAGCAGTACTTC. It translates to CASSSSGGRKSYEQYF.

This chain joins TRBV27 and TRBJ2-7; no clear D. Trimming cost V 1 base and J 1 base, with 5 bases left between them. Germline-derived CDR1 and CDR2 are MNHEY and SMNVEV (reference sequence). This CDR3 has 13 residues. In nucleotides, the CDR3 is TGTGCCAGCAGTTTATACGGTTCCTACGAGCAGTACTTC. It translates to CASSLYGSYEQYF.

This chain links TRBV12-5 with TRBJ2-3; tentatively, D is TRBD1 (5 bases). Germline V gives CDR1 LGHNT, CDR2 FRNRAP. The CDR3 sequence is 16 residues long. The V gene lost 0 bases and the J gene lost 4 bases, with 14 bases spanning the gap. Here the CDR3 DNA reads TGTGCTAGTGGTTTGGTGGTGGGGCTCTACTCAGATACGCAGTATTTT. Its protein product is CASGLVVGLYSDTQYF.

This chain links TRBV5-6 with TRBJ1-2; no reliable D call. Germline values: CDR1 SGHDT, CDR2 YYEEEE. This CDR3 has 14 residues. Trimming stripped 3 bases from V and 4 bases from J, with 13 bases between. The CDR3, as DNA: TGTGCCAGCAGCTCCCCGGGTCCCTTCTATGGCTACACCTTC. Its translation is CASSSPGPFYGYTF.

For the CDR3, the DNA is TGTGCCAGCAGCTTCAGGGATACCAAAGAGACCCAGTACTTC. It encodes CASSFRDTKETQYF. This chain uses TRBV7-2 with TRBJ2-5; possible D gene TRBD1, 5 bases. This CDR3 spans 14 amino acids. The germline V gene has CDR1 SGHTA and CDR2 FQGNSA. V was trimmed by 3 bases and J by 3 bases, leaving 11 bases between them.

J is TRBJ2-7 and V is TRBV21-1; the DNA was not compared with TRBD2, the D call given in the table. TRBV21-1 is deemed a pseudogene. The CDR3 loop spans 13 amino acids. DNA for the CDR3: TGTGCCAGCAGCCATAGCGGGAGCTACGAGCAGTACTTC. Its translation: CASSHSGSYEQYF.

This chain links TRBV29-1 with TRBJ2-2; TRBD2 is a possible D gene (5 bases). V shed 5 bases and J shed 3 bases, with 16 bases lying between them. The CDR3 loop spans 15 amino acids. Germline loops: CDR1 SQVTM, CDR2 ANQGSEA. The CDR3 nucleotides are TGCAGCGTTAAGGAGGTGGATCGGGACACCGGGGAGCTGTTTTTT. Translated: CSVKEVDRDTGELFF.

The rearrangement joins TRBV13 to TRBJ2-1; 9 bases are shared with TRBD2. Looked up from germline, CDR1 is PRHDT and CDR2 is FYEKMQ (reference sequence). This CDR3 is built from 16 residues. V lost 2 bases to trimming and J lost 5 bases; unmatched junction nucleotides: 7. CDR3 sequence: CASSLPGLAGNNEQFF. The CDR3 coding sequence is TGTGCCAGCAGCTTACCAGGGCTAGCGGGAAACAATGAGCAGTTCTTC.

The sample holds a few counts of this clone. The chain employs TRBV6-5 and TRBJ2-6; a possible D gene is TRBD1 (5 bases). CDR1 MNHEY and CDR2 SVGAGI come from the germline V gene. The CDR3 covers 13 residues. The V end was cut by 2 bases, the J end by 12 bases, with 11 bases between. The CDR3 loop is CASSYGATPVLTF. The CDR3 DNA is TGTGCCAGCAGTTACGGGGCCACGCCCGTCCTGACTTTC.

This rearrangement joins TRBV7-9 to TRBJ1-2, with a weak D call TRBD1 (6 bases). Trimming took 1 base from V and 3 from J, leaving 9 bases between them. The germline CDR1 and CDR2 sequences are SEHNR and FQNEAQ (reference sequence). This CDR3 is built from 14 residues. This CDR3 is CASSLGGGDYGYTF. For the CDR3, the DNA is TGTGCCAGCAGCTTAGGGGGGGGCGACTATGGCTACACCTTC.

This clone was seen only a few times. Within the sample, other DNA sequences also encode this same CDR3. J is TRBJ1-5 and V is TRBV7-9; D possibly corresponds to TRBD1 (5 bases). V lost 3 bases and J lost 5, with 8 bases in between. There are 13 residues in the CDR3. The germline gives CDR1 SEHNR, CDR2 FQNEAQ (reference sequence). For the CDR3, the DNA is TGTGCCAGCAGCTTCGGCAGGGATCAGCCCCAGCATTTT. Translating gives CASSFGRDQPQHF. Complete variable domain (other parts from reference TRBV7-9 and TRBJ1-5): DTGVSQNPRHKITKRGQNVTFRCDPISEHNRLYWYRQTLGQGPEFLTYFQNEAQLEKSRLLSDRFSAERPKGSFSTLEIQRTEQGDSAMYLCASSFGRDQPQHFGDGTRLSIL.

This chain joins TRBV9 and TRBJ1-1; D gene ambiguous. The CDR3 length is 14 residues. The V gene's germline CDR1 is SGDLS and CDR2 YYNGEE. V was shortened by 3 bases and J by 1 base, with 10 bases between the two germline ends. CDR3 DNA sequence: TGTGCCAGCAGCGCCCAACAATGGAACACTGAAGCTTTCTTT. Its protein is CASSAQQWNTEAFF. Supplemented by reference TRBV9 and TRBJ1-1, the full variable domain reads DSGVTQTPKHLITATGQRVTLRCSPRSGDLSVYWYQQSLDQGLQFLIQYYNGEERAKGNILERFSAQQFPDLHSELNLSSLELGDSALYFCASSAQQWNTEAFFGQGTRLTVV.